This T cell receptor beta chain was documented in a study of OX40 agonist ivuxolimab in advanced cancers. Study background: Given to patients was ivuxolimab, an agonistic anti-OX40 (CD134) antibody. The study gave patients intravenous ivuxolimab at 0.01 to 10 mg/kg every 2 weeks.

Findings and limits, study-wide: No determination was made of the antigen specificity of the expanded peripheral T cells. Dose levels from 0.1 to 3.0 mg/kg saw CD4+ and CD8+ blood T cells expand clonally by week 6.

TCRdb keeps only in-frame clones here, not all; method: immunoSEQ multiplex PCR. Here the sample spans tens of thousands of clones, 80% to 90% being singletons. This clone was seen a few times. The antigen is unknown. The source material was CD4+ or CD8+ T cells sorted from blood, sampled in a trial of the OX40 agonist ivuxolimab. The source is an adult with an advanced solid tumor such as melanoma, head and neck, liver or kidney cancer.

The CDR3: CAISDRGSSAFF. Here the CDR3 DNA reads TGTGCCATCAGTGATAGGGGATCCTCGGCTTTCTTT. The chain has TRBV10-3 and TRBJ1-1; D may be TRBD1 (5 bases). The CDR3 extends over 12 amino acids. Germline CDR1 reads ENHRY; CDR2 reads SYGVKD. The V end lost 3 bases, the J end lost 11 bases, and 13 bases lay between the germline ends.